The 15 T cell receptor beta chains in this list originate from one sample, sequenced in a study of HIV-infected patients and healthy controls. Alpha and beta constant-region primers primed reverse transcription of about 500 ng RNA. Separate chain-specific third strand synthesis with multiplexing indices produced the alpha and beta libraries. TCRdb processed the 5' RACE reads anew with MiXCR; each CDR3 protein has one entry. The table has 8,000 to 10,000 distinct CDR3 sequences, roughly 7% seen once. Whole blood was used without fractionation, so all unsorted peripheral T cells were included. The material was blood, obtained before antiretroviral therapy. The receptors here all came from an adult with HIV infection.

V is TRBV28 and J is TRBJ1-4; 8 positions agree with TRBD1. Looked up from germline, CDR1 is MDHEN and CDR2 is SYDVKM. The V gene end was trimmed by 5 bases and the J gene end by 8 bases; junction bases not matched to a gene: 7. The CDR3 has 14 residues. CDR3 in DNA: TGTGCCAGCAGTCTCGACAGGGGACGGGAAAAACTGTTTTTT. Amino acids: CASSLDRGREKLFF.

Ten or more counts support this clonotype. The chain joins TRBV9 to TRBJ1-5, with D possibly being TRBD1 (6 bases). The CDR3 runs to 15 residues. Germline V gives CDR1 SGDLS, CDR2 YYNGEE. The V and J ends lost 3 bases and 5 bases respectively, with 15 bases between them. The CDR3 is CASSATGSNYQPQHF. CDR3 in DNA: TGTGCCAGCAGCGCCACAGGGAGTAACTATCAGCCCCAGCATTTT.

Within the sample, this clonotype is medium-sized. The chain joins TRBV2 to TRBJ1-1; 9 nucleotides agree with TRBD1. This CDR3 region has 14 residues. V trimming: 8 bases; J trimming: 4 bases; junction bases outside the gene matches: 8. Germline values: CDR1 SNHLY, CDR2 FYNNEI. The CDR3 protein is CASDTTGGRTEAFF. CDR3 bases: TGTGCCAGCGATACGACAGGGGGACGCACTGAAGCTTTCTTT.

This clonotype was seen at least ten times. This sequence joins TRBV20-1 and TRBJ1-5, with TRBD1 as a possible D gene (5 bases). The germline V gene encodes CDR1 DFQATT and CDR2 SNEGSKA (reference sequence). The CDR3 length is 15 residues. V was clipped by 1 base and J by 3 bases, with 13 bases between them. In nucleotides, the CDR3 is TGCAGTGCTAGAGTTTCGGGACCGGTCAATCAGCCCCAGCATTTT. This encodes CSARVSGPVNQPQHF.

This clonotype was recorded many times. The rearrangement links TRBV2 to TRBJ1-6, with D maybe TRBD1 (5 bases). Germline CDR1 is SNHLY and CDR2 is FYNNEI. V was trimmed by 7 bases and J by 8 bases, leaving 18 bases between them. CDR3 length: 15 residues. The DNA of the CDR3 is TGTGCCAGCAACGATCCGGGACCTGTCCATTCACCCCTCCACTTT. Protein product: CASNDPGPVHSPLHF.

There are many counts of this clonotype. The chain has TRBV12-3 or TRBV12-4 and TRBJ1-2; D is ambiguous. The CDR3 extends over 13 amino acids. V gave up 1 base and J gave up 4 bases, with 7 bases separating them. In DNA form, the CDR3 reads TGTGCCAGCAGTTTAGACGGAATCTATGGCTACACCTTC. It specifies CASSLDGIYGYTF.

Ten or more counts support this clonotype. The chain is built from TRBV7-3 and TRBJ1-6; 7 bases agree with TRBD1. The ends lost 5 bases at V and 1 base at J; junction bases unmatched: 2. The germline V gene encodes CDR1 SGHTA and CDR2 FQGTGA. The CDR3 totals 15 residues. CDR3 in DNA: TGTGCCAGCAGCCTACAGGGGTCCTATAATTCACCCCTCCACTTT. Amino acid sequence: CASSLQGSYNSPLHF.

This clonotype occurred many times. The V and J genes are TRBV7-6 and TRBJ1-1; the D is unclear. V shed 2 bases and J shed 4 bases, with 11 bases lying between them. There are 14 residues in the CDR3. Per the germline V gene, CDR1 is SGHVS and CDR2 is FNYEAQ. The CDR3 spells CASSLIRSTTEAFF. CDR3 nucleotide sequence: TGTGCCAGCAGCTTAATACGGTCGACCACTGAAGCTTTCTTT.

This clonotype has at least ten counts. The rearrangement joins TRBV24-1 to TRBJ2-2, with D possibly matching TRBD2 (5 bases). V was trimmed by 7 bases and J by 5 bases, leaving 10 bases between them. Germline V gene sequence: CDR1 KGHDR, CDR2 SFDVKD. The CDR3 is 13 amino acids. The CDR3 reads CATSKGGTGELFF. Written as DNA, the CDR3 is TGTGCCACCAGCAAAGGAGGTACCGGGGAGCTGTTTTTT.

This clonotype has a count of ten or more. This chain joins TRBV20-1 and TRBJ2-1; D call uncertain. Germline V gene data show CDR1 as DFQATT and CDR2 as SNEGSKA (reference sequence). V lost 2 bases, J lost 8 bases, and 7 bases lay in between. CDR3 size: 11 residues. The CDR3 reads CSARLHDEQFF. DNA of the CDR3: TGCAGTGCTAGACTCCACGATGAGCAGTTCTTC.

This clonotype was detected many times. The genes are TRBV7-6 and TRBJ2-1; 7 bases line up with TRBD2. The V segment lost 1 base and the J segment 7 bases; nucleotides outside the gene matches: 4. This CDR3 spans 14 amino acids. Per the germline V gene, CDR1 is SGHVS and CDR2 is FNYEAQ. CDR3 sequence reads: CASSLGWGGNEQFF. The CDR3 region has the DNA TGTGCCAGCAGCTTAGGGTGGGGGGGGAATGAGCAGTTCTTC. The full variable domain, completed using reference TRBV7-6 and TRBJ2-1, is GAGVSQSPRYKVTKRGQDVALRCDPISGHVSLYWYRQALGQGPEFLTYFNYEAQQDKSGLPNDRFSAERPEGSISTLTIQRTEQRDSAMYRCASSLGWGGNEQFFGPGTRLTVL.

This clonotype was seen ten or more times. The CDR3 sequence: CASSSRVTRSSYEQYF. Written as DNA, the CDR3 is TGTGCCAGCAGCTCGCGGGTAACGAGGAGCTCCTACGAGCAGTACTTC. J is TRBJ2-7 and V is TRBV7-9; D might be TRBD2 (5 bases). From germline, CDR1 is SEHNR and CDR2 FQNEAQ (reference sequence). There are 16 residues in the CDR3. Trimming pared 4 bases from V and 0 bases from J, leaving 16 bases between.

This clonotype was counted many times. The rearrangement joins TRBV7-9 to TRBJ2-5, with a tentative D call TRBD1 (6 bases). V lost 6 bases and J lost 0, with 11 bases in between. Germline CDR1 reads SEHNR; CDR2 reads FQNEAQ (reference sequence). The CDR3 spans 14 residues. The CDR3 DNA follows: TGTGCCAGCAGGGCAGGGGCCCACCAAGAGACCCAGTACTTC. This translates into CASRAGAHQETQYF.

This clonotype has ten or more counts. The V gene is TRBV4-1, the J gene TRBJ2-1; D is perhaps TRBD2 (6 bases). The germline V gene encodes CDR1 MGHRA and CDR2 YSYEKL. Trimming left V 0 bases short and J 8 bases short, with 11 bases between. CDR3 size: 14 residues. This CDR3 is CASSQDGGGDEQFF. CDR3 DNA sequence: TGCGCCAGCAGCCAAGATGGCGGCGGGGATGAGCAGTTCTTC.

As concerns this clonotype: This may be a read error, as it is one base from a much larger clone. Likely a read error: the CDR3 ends without its conserved phenylalanine or tryptophan. This chain joins TRBV12-3 or TRBV12-4 and TRBJ2-7, with TRBD2 identical over 7 bases. Trimming at V came to 3 bases and at J to 6 bases, leaving 2 bases not matched to a gene. The CDR3 spans 12 residues. The CDR3 region has the DNA TGTGCCAGCAGTTTGGGAGGGCCCGAGCAGTACTTA. Its protein product is CASSLGGPEQYL.